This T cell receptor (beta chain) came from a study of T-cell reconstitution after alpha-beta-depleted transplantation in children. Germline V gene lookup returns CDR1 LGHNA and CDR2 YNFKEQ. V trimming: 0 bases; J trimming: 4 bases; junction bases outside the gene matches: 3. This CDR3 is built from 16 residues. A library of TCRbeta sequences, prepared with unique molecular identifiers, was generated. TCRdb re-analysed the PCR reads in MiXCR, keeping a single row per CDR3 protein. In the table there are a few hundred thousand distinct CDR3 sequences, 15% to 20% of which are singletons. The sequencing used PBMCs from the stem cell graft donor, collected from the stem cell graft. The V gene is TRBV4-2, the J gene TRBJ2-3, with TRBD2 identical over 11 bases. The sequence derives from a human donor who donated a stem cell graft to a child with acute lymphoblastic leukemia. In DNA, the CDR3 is TGTGCCAGCAGCCAAGATACTAGCGGGAGATCAGATACGCAGTATTTT. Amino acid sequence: CASSQDTSGRSDTQYF.